This T cell receptor (beta chain) derives from a study of blood T cell repertoires in COVID-19. Overall study: Italy, Spain and the United States were the sources of the convalescent and acute COVID-19 samples. T cells, B-cell-depleted T cells, or PBMCs supplied cDNA or gDNA.

This clone was counted once. Original processing notes: Estimation of nucleated cell counts relied on the amplification of reference gene primers. Generated by immunoSEQ multiplex PCR, the TCRdb table keeps only in-frame clones and is missing some. That table furnishes V, J and clone size, whereas the DNA furnished D and trimming. The repertoire includes some 70,000 clones, 60% to 80% of them detected once, and 6.3% sits in the top ten. Germline V gene sequence: CDR1 LNHNV, CDR2 YYDKDF (reference sequence). The CDR3 has 14 residues. The J segment lost 9 bases and the V segment lost 1 base, leaving 5 bases of the junction unmatched.

The rearrangement links TRBV15 to TRBJ2-2; TRBD1 matches at 7 bases. Material for sequencing was peripheral blood. The clonotype was recovered from a woman aged 60-75 years with acute or convalescent COVID-19. CDR3 nucleotides: TGTGCCACCAGCAGAGTTGGGGACAGCCGGGAGCTGTTTTTT. This gives the protein CATSRVGDSRELFF.